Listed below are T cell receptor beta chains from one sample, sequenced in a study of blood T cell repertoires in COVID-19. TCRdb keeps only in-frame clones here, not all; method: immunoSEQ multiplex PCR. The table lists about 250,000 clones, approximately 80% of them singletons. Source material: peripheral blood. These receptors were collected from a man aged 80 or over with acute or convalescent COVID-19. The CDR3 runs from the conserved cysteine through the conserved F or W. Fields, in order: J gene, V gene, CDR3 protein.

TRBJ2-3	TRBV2	CASSEARSTDTQYF
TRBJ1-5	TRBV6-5	CASRDDSRQPQHF
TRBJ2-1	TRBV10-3	CAISEAAGSHNEQFF
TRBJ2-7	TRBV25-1	CASNSGQVNVEQYF
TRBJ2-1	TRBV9	CASSVVEFSPNEQFF
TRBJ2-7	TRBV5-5	CASSNHGGETYEQYF
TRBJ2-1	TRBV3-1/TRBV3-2	CASSQQSGAYNEQFF
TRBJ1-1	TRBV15	CATSDRDYTEAFF
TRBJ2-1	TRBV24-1	CATSDLRGGSYNEQFF
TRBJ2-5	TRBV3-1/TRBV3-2	CASSHEQAYQETQYF
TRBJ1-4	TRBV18	CASSPPGRGRTNEKLFF
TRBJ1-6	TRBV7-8	CASSLGGDRNSPLHF
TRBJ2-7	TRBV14	CASRQSGTSGRGVQYF
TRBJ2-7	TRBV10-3	CAISESTLAFSYEQYF
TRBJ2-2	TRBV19	CASSTITGGRPGELFF
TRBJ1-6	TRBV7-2	CASSSRRGQNSPLHF
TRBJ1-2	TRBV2	CASSTGAVGYTF
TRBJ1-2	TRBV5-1	CASSLQGTGANYGYTF
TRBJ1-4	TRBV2	CASRRTVLNEKLFF
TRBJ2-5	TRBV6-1	CASSEMAQETQYF
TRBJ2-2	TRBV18	CASSPGGLITGELFF
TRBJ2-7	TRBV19	CASSLRQGASYEQYF
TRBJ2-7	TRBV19	CASSITGGTLYEQYF
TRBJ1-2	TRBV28	CASSPSSGYTF
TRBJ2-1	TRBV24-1	CATSETGVSNEQFF
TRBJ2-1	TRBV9	CASGRDRAPNEQFF
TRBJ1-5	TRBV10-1	CASSERGQYQPQHF
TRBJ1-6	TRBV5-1	CASSSQGANSPLHF
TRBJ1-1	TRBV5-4	CASSLPGDRNTEAFF
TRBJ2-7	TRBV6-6	CASSIQYEQYF
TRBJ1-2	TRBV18	CASSPPVRAGEDGYTF
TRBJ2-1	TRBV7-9	CASSPPGQLSYNEQFF
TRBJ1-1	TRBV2	CASRPDRMNTEAFF
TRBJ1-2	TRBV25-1	CASSAGTEGNYGYTF
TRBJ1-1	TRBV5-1	CASMWTGGPLNAEAFF
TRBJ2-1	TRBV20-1	CSASRGGDYNEQFF
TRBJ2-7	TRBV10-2	CASSRPFQVQYF
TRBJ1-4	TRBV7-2	CASSLAGTNEKLFF
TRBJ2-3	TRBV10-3	CAISDLYGTLARTDTQYF
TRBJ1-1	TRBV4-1	CASSQERTGGGNTEAFF
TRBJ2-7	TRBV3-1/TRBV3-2	CASSQGTGPYEQYF